This TCR beta chain was captured in a study of regulatory and conventional T cells in RAG deficiency. The data were produced by immunoSEQ multiplex PCR, yet TCRdb's version contains in-frame clones alone and is incomplete. The profile shows about 34,000 clones, roughly 76% of them singletons. The CDR3 length is 12 residues. CDR1 SGHRS and CDR2 YFSETQ come from the germline V gene. The J segment lost 8 bases and the V segment lost 2 bases, leaving 2 bases of the junction unmatched. This clone was observed a handful of times. The sorted conventional CD4+ T cells were CD25-low and CD127-high, with genomic DNA sequenced. The data were also submitted as part of a second study, on regulatory T cells. From that report: The primer mix had 52 TRBV and 13 TRBJ primers.

The rearrangement uses TRBV5-1 and TRBJ1-2; 8 bases agree with TRBD1. The TCR comes from a human donor in good health. The sample consisted of CD4+ effector T cells sorted from blood. CDR3 sequence reads: CASSLQGDGYTF. In DNA, the CDR3 is TGCGCCAGCAGCTTACAGGGGGACGGCTACACCTTC.